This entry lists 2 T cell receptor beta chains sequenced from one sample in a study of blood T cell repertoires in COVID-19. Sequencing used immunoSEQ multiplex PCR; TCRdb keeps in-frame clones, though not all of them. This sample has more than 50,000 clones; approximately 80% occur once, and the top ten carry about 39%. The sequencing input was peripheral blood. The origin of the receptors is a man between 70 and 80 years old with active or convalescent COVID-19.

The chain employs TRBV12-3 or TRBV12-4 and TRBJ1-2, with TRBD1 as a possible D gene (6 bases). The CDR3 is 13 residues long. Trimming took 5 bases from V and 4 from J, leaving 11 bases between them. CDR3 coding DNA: TGTGCCAGCAGTCGAGACAGGTTCTATGGCTACACCTTC. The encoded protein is CASSRDRFYGYTF.

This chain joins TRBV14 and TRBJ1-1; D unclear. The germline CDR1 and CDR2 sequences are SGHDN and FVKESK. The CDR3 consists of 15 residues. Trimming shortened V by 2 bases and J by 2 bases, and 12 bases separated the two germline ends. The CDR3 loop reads CASSQTFQANTEAFF. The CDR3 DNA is TGTGCCAGCAGCCAAACTTTCCAGGCCAACACTGAAGCTTTCTTT.